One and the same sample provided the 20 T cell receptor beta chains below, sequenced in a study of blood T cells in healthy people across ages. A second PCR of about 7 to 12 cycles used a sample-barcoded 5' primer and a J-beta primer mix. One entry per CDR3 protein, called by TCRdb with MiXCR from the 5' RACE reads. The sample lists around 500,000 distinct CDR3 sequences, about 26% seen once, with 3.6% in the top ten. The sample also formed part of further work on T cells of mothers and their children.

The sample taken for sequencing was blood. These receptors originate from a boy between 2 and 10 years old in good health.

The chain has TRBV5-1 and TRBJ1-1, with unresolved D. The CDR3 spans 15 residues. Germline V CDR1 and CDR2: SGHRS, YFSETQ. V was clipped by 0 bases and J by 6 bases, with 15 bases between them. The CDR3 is CASSLDGFRGAEAFF. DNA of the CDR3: TGCGCCAGCAGCTTGGATGGCTTCCGTGGGGCTGAAGCTTTCTTT.

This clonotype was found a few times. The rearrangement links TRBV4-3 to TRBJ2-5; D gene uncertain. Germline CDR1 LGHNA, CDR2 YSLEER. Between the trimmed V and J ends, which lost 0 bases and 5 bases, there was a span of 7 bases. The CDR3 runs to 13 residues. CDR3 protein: CASSQELPETQYF. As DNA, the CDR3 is TGCGCCAGCAGCCAAGAACTACCCGAGACCCAGTACTTC.

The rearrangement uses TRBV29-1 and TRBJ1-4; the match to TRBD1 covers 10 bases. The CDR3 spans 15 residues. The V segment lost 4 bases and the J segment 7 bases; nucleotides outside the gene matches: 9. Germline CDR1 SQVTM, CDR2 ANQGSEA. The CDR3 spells CSVAGTGVPPEKLFF. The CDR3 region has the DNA TGCAGCGTTGCGGGGACAGGGGTGCCCCCTGAAAAACTGTTTTTT.

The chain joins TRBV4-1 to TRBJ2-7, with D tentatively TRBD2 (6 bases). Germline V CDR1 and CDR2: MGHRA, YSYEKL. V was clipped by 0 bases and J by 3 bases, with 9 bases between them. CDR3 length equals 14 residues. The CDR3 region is CASSQDGRGYEQYF. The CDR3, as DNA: TGCGCCAGCAGCCAAGATGGGCGGGGCTACGAGCAGTACTTC.

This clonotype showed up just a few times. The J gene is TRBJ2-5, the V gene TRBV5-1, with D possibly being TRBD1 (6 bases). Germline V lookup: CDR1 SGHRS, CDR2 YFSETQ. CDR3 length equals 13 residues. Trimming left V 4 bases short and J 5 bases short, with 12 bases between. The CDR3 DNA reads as TGCGCCAGCAGCACAACAGGGAAGGAGACCCAGTACTTC. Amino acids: CASSTTGKETQYF.

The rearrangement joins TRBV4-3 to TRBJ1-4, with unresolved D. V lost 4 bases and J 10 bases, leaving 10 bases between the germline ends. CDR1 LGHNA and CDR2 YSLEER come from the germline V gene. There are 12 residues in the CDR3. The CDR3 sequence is CASSPEGLKLFF. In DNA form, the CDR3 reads TGCGCCAGCAGCCCTGAGGGCTTAAAACTGTTTTTT.

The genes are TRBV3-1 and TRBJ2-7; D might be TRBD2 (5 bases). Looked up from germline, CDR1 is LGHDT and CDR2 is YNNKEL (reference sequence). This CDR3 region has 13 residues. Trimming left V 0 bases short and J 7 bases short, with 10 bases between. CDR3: CASSQDRPGEQYF. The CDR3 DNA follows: TGTGCCAGCAGCCAAGACCGCCCGGGGGAGCAGTACTTC.

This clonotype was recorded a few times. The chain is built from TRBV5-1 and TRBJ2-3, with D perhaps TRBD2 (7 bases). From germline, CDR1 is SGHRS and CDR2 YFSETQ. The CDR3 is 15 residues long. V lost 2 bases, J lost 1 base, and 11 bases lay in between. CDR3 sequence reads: CASSFGGGRTDTQYF. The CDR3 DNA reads TGCGCCAGCAGCTTCGGCGGGGGCCGCACAGATACGCAGTATTTT.

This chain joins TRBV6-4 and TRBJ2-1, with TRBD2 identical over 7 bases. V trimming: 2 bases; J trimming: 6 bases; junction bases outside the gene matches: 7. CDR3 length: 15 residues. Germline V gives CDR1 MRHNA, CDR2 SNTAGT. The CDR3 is CASSDPGLPLNEQFF. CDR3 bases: TGTGCCAGCAGTGACCCGGGACTACCCCTCAATGAGCAGTTCTTC.

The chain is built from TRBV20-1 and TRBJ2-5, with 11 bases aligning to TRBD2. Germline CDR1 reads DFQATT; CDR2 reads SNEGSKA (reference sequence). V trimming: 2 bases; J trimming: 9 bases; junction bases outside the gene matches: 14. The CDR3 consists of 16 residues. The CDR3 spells CSARTGTSGLIGAQYF. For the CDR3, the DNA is TGCAGTGCTAGAACCGGGACTAGCGGACTTATTGGGGCCCAGTACTTC.

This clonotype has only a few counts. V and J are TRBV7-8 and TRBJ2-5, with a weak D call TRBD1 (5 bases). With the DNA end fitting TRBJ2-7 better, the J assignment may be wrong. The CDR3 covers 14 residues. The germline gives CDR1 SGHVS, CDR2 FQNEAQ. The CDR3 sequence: CASSLLRVSYEQYF. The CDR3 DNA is TGTGCCAGCAGCTTGCTCAGGGTTTCCTACGAGCAGTACTTC.

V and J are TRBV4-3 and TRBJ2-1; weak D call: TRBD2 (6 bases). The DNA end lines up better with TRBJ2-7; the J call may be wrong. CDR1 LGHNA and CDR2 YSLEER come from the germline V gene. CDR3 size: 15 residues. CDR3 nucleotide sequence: TGCGCCAGCAGCCAAGACAGTAGCGGTAACTACGAGCAGTACTTC. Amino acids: CASSQDSSGNYEQYF.

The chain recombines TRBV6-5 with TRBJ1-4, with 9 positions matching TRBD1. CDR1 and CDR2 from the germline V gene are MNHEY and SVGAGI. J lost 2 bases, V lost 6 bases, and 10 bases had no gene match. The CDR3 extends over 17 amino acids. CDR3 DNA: TGTGCCAGCAGCCGGGGACAGGGAAAATTGACTAATGAAAAACTGTTTTTT. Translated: CASSRGQGKLTNEKLFF.

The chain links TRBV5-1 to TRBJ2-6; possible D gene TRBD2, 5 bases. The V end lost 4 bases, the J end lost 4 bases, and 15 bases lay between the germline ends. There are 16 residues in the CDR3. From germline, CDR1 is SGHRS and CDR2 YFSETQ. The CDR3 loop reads CASSLGGAAGANVLTF. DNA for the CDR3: TGCGCCAGCAGCCTCGGAGGTGCGGCGGGGGCCAACGTCCTGACTTTC.

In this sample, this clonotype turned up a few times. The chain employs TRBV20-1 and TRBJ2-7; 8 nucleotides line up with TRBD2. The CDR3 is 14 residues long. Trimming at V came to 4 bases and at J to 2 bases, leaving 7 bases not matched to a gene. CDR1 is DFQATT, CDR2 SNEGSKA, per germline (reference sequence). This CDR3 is CSATGTSTTYEQYF. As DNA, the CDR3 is TGCAGTGCTACCGGGACTAGTACCACCTACGAGCAGTACTTC.

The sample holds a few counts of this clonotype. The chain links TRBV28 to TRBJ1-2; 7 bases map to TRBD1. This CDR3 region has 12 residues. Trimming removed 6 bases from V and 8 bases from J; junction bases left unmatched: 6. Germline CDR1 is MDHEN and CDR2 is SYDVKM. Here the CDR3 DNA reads TGTGCCAGCAGAAAGGGGGCGGGCGGCTACACCTTC. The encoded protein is CASRKGAGGYTF.

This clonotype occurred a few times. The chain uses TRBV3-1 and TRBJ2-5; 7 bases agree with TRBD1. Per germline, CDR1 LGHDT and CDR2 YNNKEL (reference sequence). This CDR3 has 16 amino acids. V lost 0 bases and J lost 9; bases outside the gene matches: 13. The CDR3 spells CASSQDPGQPGEAQYF. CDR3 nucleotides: TGTGCCAGCAGCCAAGACCCGGGACAGCCAGGCGAGGCCCAGTACTTC.

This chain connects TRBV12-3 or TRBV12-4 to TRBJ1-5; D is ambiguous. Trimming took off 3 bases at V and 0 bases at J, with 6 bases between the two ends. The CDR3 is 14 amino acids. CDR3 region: CASSFHDSNQPQHF. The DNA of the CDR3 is TGTGCCAGCAGTTTCCACGATAGCAATCAGCCCCAGCATTTT.

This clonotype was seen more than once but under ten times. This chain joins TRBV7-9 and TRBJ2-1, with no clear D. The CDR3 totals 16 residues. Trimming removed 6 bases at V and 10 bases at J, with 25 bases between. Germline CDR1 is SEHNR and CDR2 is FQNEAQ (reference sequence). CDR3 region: CASSTIRRRSADEQFF. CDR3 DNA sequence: TGTGCCAGCAGTACGATTAGGCGGAGATCGGCAGACGAGCAGTTCTTC. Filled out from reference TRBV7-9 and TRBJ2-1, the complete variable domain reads DTGVSQNPRHKITKRGQNVTFRCDPISEHNRLYWYRQTLGQGPEFLTYFQNEAQLEKSRLLSDRFSAERPKGSFSTLEIQRTEQGDSAMYLCASSTIRRRSADEQFFGPGTRLTVL.

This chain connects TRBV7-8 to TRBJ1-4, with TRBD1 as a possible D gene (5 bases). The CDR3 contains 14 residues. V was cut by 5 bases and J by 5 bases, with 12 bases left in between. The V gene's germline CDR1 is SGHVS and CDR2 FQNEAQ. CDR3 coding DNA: TGTGCCAGCAGCACACGACAGACGAATGAAAAACTGTTTTTT. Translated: CASSTRQTNEKLFF.